A selection of T cell receptor beta chains follows, all from one sample in a study of T-cell reconstitution after alpha-beta-depleted transplantation in children. TCRdb ran MiXCR on the PCR reads and lists one entry per CDR3 protein. The repertoire holds approximately 490,000 distinct CDR3 sequences, about 12% seen once, with around 6.1% in the top ten. The sequences come from PBMCs from the stem cell graft donor, collected from the stem cell graft. Receptor source: a human donor who donated a stem cell graft to a child with combined immunodeficiency. Both conserved end residues are part of each CDR3. Fields, in order: CDR3 protein, CDR3 DNA, clone size, D gene, J gene, V gene, CDR3 length. D genes are given only for firm matches. The size entry is marked missing in some rows and otherwise reads once, few, many or a size class.

cdr3_aa: CASLWGGPTDTQYF
cdr3_nt: TGTGCCAGCCTGTGGGGGGGGCCCACAGATACGCAGTATTTT
clone_size: many
d_call: .
j_call: TRBJ2-3
v_call: TRBV7-2
cdr3_length: 14

cdr3_aa: CASSFTGLATKGQFF
cdr3_nt: TGTGCCAGCAGTTTCACCGGACTAGCAACAAAAGGGCAGTTCTTC
clone_size: many
d_call: TRBD2
j_call: TRBJ2-1
v_call: TRBV12-3/TRBV12-4
cdr3_length: 15

cdr3_aa: CASSQGQGLRYEQFF
cdr3_nt: TGTGCCAGCAGCCAAGGACAGGGGTTAAGGTATGAGCAGTTCTTC
clone_size: many
d_call: TRBD1
j_call: TRBJ2-1
v_call: TRBV5-6
cdr3_length: 15

cdr3_aa: CASSPREGDRYEQYF
cdr3_nt: TGTGCCAGCTCACCACGCGAGGGAGATCGATACGAGCAGTACTTC
clone_size: .
d_call: .
j_call: TRBJ2-7
v_call: TRBV18
cdr3_length: 15

cdr3_aa: CASSLELAGGSDTQYF
cdr3_nt: TGTGCCAGCAGCTTAGAACTAGCGGGGGGGTCTGATACGCAGTATTTT
clone_size: .
d_call: TRBD2
j_call: TRBJ2-3
v_call: TRBV7-8
cdr3_length: 16

cdr3_aa: CASSEAGLGIYNEQFF
cdr3_nt: TGTGCCAGCAGTGAAGCAGGGCTAGGGATCTACAATGAGCAGTTCTTC
clone_size: .
d_call: .
j_call: TRBJ2-1
v_call: TRBV2
cdr3_length: 16

cdr3_aa: CASSRGVSGANVLTF
cdr3_nt: TGTGCCAGCAGCCGAGGAGTCTCTGGGGCCAACGTCCTGACTTTC
clone_size: many
d_call: .
j_call: TRBJ2-6
v_call: TRBV5-8
cdr3_length: 15

cdr3_aa: CSGRGGAEETQYF
cdr3_nt: TGCAGCGGTCGTGGGGGGGCTGAAGAGACCCAGTACTTC
clone_size: .
d_call: .
j_call: TRBJ2-5
v_call: TRBV29-1
cdr3_length: 13

cdr3_aa: CASSEMYGTSSTDTQYF
cdr3_nt: TGTGCCAGCAGTGAAATGTATGGGACATCTAGCACAGATACGCAGTATTTT
clone_size: .
d_call: .
j_call: TRBJ2-3
v_call: TRBV6-1
cdr3_length: 17

cdr3_aa: CAWSRTTSGTTGELFF
cdr3_nt: TGTGCCTGGAGCAGAACGACTAGCGGGACAACCGGGGAGCTGTTTTTT
clone_size: few
d_call: TRBD2
j_call: TRBJ2-2
v_call: TRBV30
cdr3_length: 16

cdr3_aa: CASSVGWKTPPFDEQFF
cdr3_nt: TGCGCCAGCAGCGTGGGGTGGAAGACTCCCCCCTTCGATGAGCAGTTCTTC
clone_size: many
d_call: .
j_call: TRBJ2-1
v_call: TRBV5-1
cdr3_length: 17

cdr3_aa: CASRTTGPYDEQYF
cdr3_nt: TGCGCCAGCAGAACGACAGGGCCTTACGACGAGCAGTACTTC
clone_size: .
d_call: TRBD1
j_call: TRBJ2-7
v_call: TRBV5-1
cdr3_length: 14

cdr3_aa: CASSPATYSYEQYF
cdr3_nt: TGTGCCAGCAGCCCGGCTACCTACTCCTACGAGCAGTACTTC
clone_size: many
d_call: .
j_call: TRBJ2-7
v_call: TRBV5-5
cdr3_length: 14

cdr3_aa: CASSQDPADTYEQYF
cdr3_nt: TGTGCCAGCAGCCAAGATCCGGCAGATACCTACGAGCAGTACTTC
clone_size: .
d_call: .
j_call: TRBJ2-7
v_call: TRBV4-2
cdr3_length: 15

cdr3_aa: CASSYIGLAGSPNEQFF
cdr3_nt: TGTGCCAGCAGCTATATTGGACTAGCGGGGAGCCCCAATGAGCAGTTCTTC
clone_size: .
d_call: TRBD2
j_call: TRBJ2-1
v_call: TRBV7-2
cdr3_length: 17

cdr3_aa: CASSYGGVSTDTQYF
cdr3_nt: TGTGCCAGCAGTTACGGCGGGGTTTCCACAGATACGCAGTATTTT
clone_size: .
d_call: .
j_call: TRBJ2-3
v_call: TRBV12-3/TRBV12-4
cdr3_length: 15

cdr3_aa: CASTPGGGFTYEQYF
cdr3_nt: TGTGCCAGCACCCCGGGGGGGGGATTTACGTACGAGCAGTACTTC
clone_size: .
d_call: TRBD2
j_call: TRBJ2-7
v_call: TRBV28
cdr3_length: 15

cdr3_aa: CATSSPGQGKINEQFF
cdr3_nt: TGTGCCACCAGCAGTCCCGGACAGGGGAAGATCAATGAGCAGTTCTTC
clone_size: many
d_call: TRBD1
j_call: TRBJ2-1
v_call: TRBV15
cdr3_length: 16

cdr3_aa: CATSRDYGRVETQYF
cdr3_nt: TGTGCCACCAGCAGAGATTACGGGAGAGTAGAGACCCAGTACTTC
clone_size: .
d_call: .
j_call: TRBJ2-5
v_call: TRBV15
cdr3_length: 15

cdr3_aa: CASRLPGPRTQYF
cdr3_nt: TGTGCCAGCAGACTACCGGGCCCCCGTACGCAGTATTTT
clone_size: .
d_call: .
j_call: TRBJ2-3
v_call: TRBV7-2
cdr3_length: 13

cdr3_aa: CASSLTPRQPQHF
cdr3_nt: TGTGCCAGCAGCTTGACGCCAAGGCAGCCCCAGCATTTT
clone_size: .
d_call: .
j_call: TRBJ1-5
v_call: TRBV5-6
cdr3_length: 13

cdr3_aa: CSAWTSLYNEQFF
cdr3_nt: TGCAGTGCGTGGACTAGCCTATACAATGAGCAGTTCTTC
clone_size: many
d_call: TRBD2
j_call: TRBJ2-1
v_call: TRBV20-1
cdr3_length: 13